This T cell receptor beta chain derives from a study of T cell responses to AZD1222 COVID-19 vaccine. Study-level results: Repertoires in all cases were sampled only once the peak T cell response had passed. The number of AZD1222 recipients seropositive at baseline was only 6 or 7. Clonal diversity was possibly underestimated, and white British individuals and females predominated among donors.

This table comes from immunoSEQ multiplex PCR, and its TCRdb copy is limited to in-frame clones, with some not included. Of some 200,000 clones in the sample, 80% to 95% were seen once. V was pared by 3 bases and J by 7 bases, with 12 bases between. The CDR3 is made up of 13 amino acids. From germline, CDR1 is SNHLY and CDR2 FYNNEI. Second-dose recipients at about 4 or about 12 weeks were treated as one pooled group. Concerning this clone: What it recognizes is unknown.

The chain carries TRBV2 and TRBJ1-2; D gene uncertain. This sequence originates from an adult who received the AZD1222 COVID-19 vaccine. The input for sequencing was peripheral blood, taken 28 days after the second AZD1222 dose. CDR3 residues: CASSESRSAGYTF. The CDR3 coding sequence is TGTGCCAGCAGTGAGTCGCGTAGTGCTGGCTACACCTTC.